Following are 16 T cell receptor beta chains from one sample sequenced in a study of control samples from healthy donors and cancer patients. Profiling relied on immunoSEQ multiplex PCR, and the TCRdb table lists in-frame clones only, not all of them. The repertoire holds 80,000 or so clones, with around 92% as singletons. Input material: blood. Receptors originate from a man aged 45-65 years in good health.

This clone came up once. This chain joins TRBV21-1 and TRBJ1-5; the table assigns TRBD1, which was not confirmed against the DNA. TRBV21-1 is recorded as a pseudogene. The CDR3 totals 15 residues. The CDR3 sequence is CASSKAHRGIQPQHF. The CDR3, as DNA: TGTGCCAGCAGCAAAGCTCACAGGGGGATTCAGCCCCAGCATTTT.

The rearrangement links TRBV6-6 to TRBJ1-2, with D unclear. This CDR3 comprises 12 residues. In germline, CDR1 is MNHNY, CDR2 SVGAGI (reference sequence). The ends were cut back, 8 bases at V and 4 bases at J, with 11 bases in the middle. The chain's CDR3 is CASYQGIYGYTF. CDR3 bases: TGTGCCAGCTACCAAGGGATCTATGGCTACACCTTC.

The chain couples TRBV11-3 to TRBJ1-1, with unresolved D. Looked up from germline, CDR1 is SGHNT and CDR2 is YENEEA. V lost 5 bases and J 1 base, leaving 8 bases between the germline ends. This CDR3 spans 13 amino acids. The CDR3 region is CASSKTTNTEAFF. CDR3 DNA: TGTGCCAGCAGCAAGACTACGAACACTGAAGCTTTCTTT.

V is TRBV7-9 and J is TRBJ1-4; the D is unclear. The CDR3 contains 12 residues. Per germline, CDR1 SEHNR and CDR2 FQNEAQ (reference sequence). V gave up 3 bases and J gave up 10 bases, with 9 bases separating them. The CDR3 region has the DNA TGTGCCAGCAGCTTTGGCAGCCCAAAACTGTTTTTT. Translating it yields CASSFGSPKLFF.

The chain carries TRBV24-1 and TRBJ2-5; D possibly corresponds to TRBD1 (6 bases). Germline V gene data show CDR1 as KGHDR and CDR2 as SFDVKD. There are 15 residues in the CDR3. Trimming stripped 3 bases from V and 5 bases from J, with 15 bases between. The CDR3 is CATSDGNGGRETQYF. CDR3 DNA: TGTGCCACCAGTGATGGAAATGGGGGCCGGGAGACCCAGTACTTC.

This clone has a single count. The chain couples TRBV2 to TRBJ1-1; D gene unclear. The CDR3 contains 13 residues. Trimming removed 4 bases from V and 0 bases from J, with 6 bases in between. CDR1 is SNHLY and CDR2 is FYNNEI in the germline V gene. The CDR3: CASSANMNTEAFF. Here the CDR3 DNA reads TGTGCCAGCAGTGCGAACATGAACACTGAAGCTTTCTTT.

This chain links TRBV19 with TRBJ1-4; no definite D call. The CDR3 is made up of 12 amino acids. Germline assignment: CDR1 LNHDA and CDR2 SQIVND (reference sequence). Trimming pared 7 bases from V and 10 bases from J, leaving 13 bases between. The CDR3 DNA follows: TGTGCCAGTAAAGGTCCTGGCGGAAAACTGTTTTTT. It specifies CASKGPGGKLFF.

The chain recombines TRBV30 with TRBJ2-1; 12 bases match TRBD2. V was clipped by 5 bases and J by 7 bases; unmatched bases: 9. From germline, CDR1 is GTSNPN and CDR2 SVGIG (reference sequence). This CDR3 is 15 amino acids long. CDR3: CAWSSGGDPRNEQFF. DNA for the CDR3: TGTGCCTGGTCTAGCGGGGGGGACCCGAGGAATGAGCAGTTCTTC.

The chain recombines TRBV5-1 with TRBJ2-2; D gene unclear. The V gene's germline CDR1 is SGHRS and CDR2 YFSETQ. Deletions cut 0 bases from V and 5 bases from J, with 5 bases between. This CDR3 has 13 amino acids. The CDR3 is CASSLGVTGELFF. The CDR3 nucleotides read TGCGCCAGCAGCTTGGGGGTTACCGGGGAGCTGTTTTTT.

V gene TRBV6-5 combines with J gene TRBJ2-7; TRBD1 matches at 9 bases. This CDR3 spans 14 amino acids. Germline values: CDR1 MNHEY, CDR2 SVGAGI. V dropped 5 bases and J dropped 3; count of bases not matched to a gene: 5. This chain's CDR3 is CASSPTGGIYEQYF. In DNA, the CDR3 is TGTGCCAGCAGTCCGACAGGGGGGATCTACGAGCAGTACTTC.

Only a few counts were recorded for this clone. This sequence joins TRBV5-4 and TRBJ2-2; unclear D gene. The CDR3 consists of 14 residues. Germline V gene data show CDR1 as SGHNT and CDR2 as YYREEE (reference sequence). V lost 5 bases and J lost 2, with 10 bases in between. The CDR3 DNA is TGTGCCAGCAGTACCCCGATTAACACCGGGGAGCTGTTTTTT. It translates to CASSTPINTGELFF.

This clone is medium-sized within its sample. V is TRBV25-1 and J is TRBJ2-2; 7 positions match TRBD2. Trimming at V came to 3 bases and at J to 3 bases, leaving 4 bases not matched to a gene. Germline CDR1 MGHDK, CDR2 SYGVNS. CDR3 length equals 15 residues. The CDR3 loop reads CASSDGGSDTGELFF. The CDR3 nucleotides are TGTGCCAGCAGTGACGGGGGGAGCGACACCGGGGAGCTGTTTTTT.

The chain has TRBV30 and TRBJ1-2; unclear D gene. Trimming pared 1 base from V and 5 bases from J, leaving 11 bases between. Germline V gene lookup returns CDR1 GTSNPN and CDR2 SVGIG (reference sequence). This CDR3 region has 13 residues. CDR3 amino acids: CAWSEAPGYGYTF. CDR3 bases: TGTGCCTGGAGTGAAGCCCCTGGGTATGGCTACACCTTC.

The chain uses TRBV19 and TRBJ2-5; 12 bases are a match to TRBD2. Germline trimming cut 5 bases from V and 1 base from J; bases unmatched to any gene: 5. The CDR3 is 16 residues long. CDR1 is LNHDA, CDR2 SQIVND, per germline (reference sequence). This chain's CDR3 is CASSSTSGGPQETQYF. CDR3 nucleotides: TGTGCCAGTAGTTCTACTAGCGGGGGGCCCCAAGAGACCCAGTACTTC.

The genes are TRBV5-1 and TRBJ2-2; 8 nucleotides align to TRBD1. The CDR3 consists of 16 residues. The germline V gene encodes CDR1 SGHRS and CDR2 YFSETQ. Trimming removed 4 bases from V and 7 bases from J; junction bases left unmatched: 12. CDR3 loop: CASSPPGQGAVGELFF. Here the CDR3 DNA reads TGCGCCAGCAGCCCCCCCGGGCAGGGGGCCGTCGGGGAGCTGTTTTTT.

This chain joins TRBV21-1 and TRBJ1-4. TRBV21-1 is a pseudogene locus. CDR3 length: 16 amino acids. CDR3: CASSHYHKATNEKLFF. The CDR3 region has the DNA TGTGCCAGCAGCCACTACCATAAAGCAACTAATGAAAAACTGTTTTTT.